Listed below are T cell receptor beta chains from one sample, sequenced in a study of cytomegalovirus exposure and HLA in healthy donors. Some clones are missing from TCRdb's copy, which holds only in-frame ones; the method was immunoSEQ multiplex PCR. The sample records under 95,000 clones, 94% being singletons. The specimen was PBMCs. These receptors were taken from a woman aged 18 to 35 in good health and CMV-seronegative. CDR3s include the opening cysteine and the closing phenylalanine or tryptophan. D genes are given only for firm matches. The size of a clone is reported for some rows only, either as once, few or many, or as a class for expanded clones.

v_gene	d_gene	abundance	j_gene	CDR3nt	CDR3aa
TRBV7-8	.	.	TRBJ1-2	TGTGCCAGCAGCTTAGCGCCGACAGGTCCTAACTATGGCTACACCTTC	CASSLAPTGPNYGYTF
TRBV4-1	.	.	TRBJ2-3	TGCGCCAGCAGCGCCGGGACTCATACAGATACGCAGTATTTT	CASSAGTHTDTQYF
TRBV2	TRBD1	.	TRBJ1-1	TGTGCCAGCAGTGAAGACAGGGGAGTAGAAGCTTTCTTT	CASSEDRGVEAFF
TRBV4-1	TRBD1	.	TRBJ1-1	TGCGCCAGCAGCCTCCCGGGACAGACTAACACTGAAGCTTTCTTT	CASSLPGQTNTEAFF
TRBV7-9	.	.	TRBJ2-1	TGTGCCAGCAGCTTTACGCGTTTAGGGGACAATGAGCAGTTCTTC	CASSFTRLGDNEQFF
TRBV6-5	TRBD1	once	TRBJ1-2	TGTGCCAGCAGTTACCGACCGGGACAGAGGGCGGGCTACACCTTC	CASSYRPGQRAGYTF
TRBV18	.	.	TRBJ2-3	TGTGCCAGCTCACCCCCGGTCCGCACAGATACGCAGTATTTT	CASSPPVRTDTQYF
TRBV7-9	.	.	TRBJ1-5	TGTGCCAGCAGCATTAGGGAGGATCAGCCCCAGCATTTT	CASSIREDQPQHF
TRBV6-6	.	.	TRBJ2-2	TGTGCCAGCAGTTCGAGAGACTCGAACACCGGGGAGCTGTTTTTT	CASSSRDSNTGELFF
TRBV4-1	.	.	TRBJ2-4	TGCGCCAGCAGCCAAGGGAGCCCTGCCGGTATGGCCAAAAACATTCAGTACTTC	CASSQGSPAGMAKNIQYF
TRBV28	TRBD1	.	TRBJ2-3	TGTGCCAGCAGTCCCGGGACAGGGGGTCACACAGATACGCAGTATTTT	CASSPGTGGHTDTQYF
TRBV5-4	TRBD1	.	TRBJ1-1	TGTGCCAGCAGTCGTGGACAGGCGGTTGAAGCTTTCTTT	CASSRGQAVEAFF
TRBV7-6	.	.	TRBJ2-7	TGTGCCAGCAGCTTAGACCCGGGGGCCTACGAGCAGTACTTC	CASSLDPGAYEQYF
TRBV7-7	TRBD1	.	TRBJ2-7	TGTGCTAGCAGTCCTAGGACAGGCCGCCGTTACGAGCAGTACTTC	CASSPRTGRRYEQYF
TRBV5-6	.	.	TRBJ1-1	TGTGCCAGCAGCTTGTCCTATAGCTGGGGGGGCGCGAACACTGAAGCTTTCTTT	CASSLSYSWGGANTEAFF
TRBV11-2	.	.	TRBJ2-3	TGTGCCAGCAGCTTAGATTGGGCTTATAGCACAGATACGCAGTATTTT	CASSLDWAYSTDTQYF
TRBV4-2	.	.	TRBJ1-1	TGTGCCAGCAGCCAACCAGACAGAAACACTGAAGCTTTCTTT	CASSQPDRNTEAFF
TRBV2	TRBD1	.	TRBJ2-5	TGTGCCAGCTCGGGACAGCTTCCAGGGGAGACCCAGTACTTC	CASSGQLPGETQYF
TRBV30	TRBD2	.	TRBJ2-5	TGTGCCTGGAGTGTACTAGCGGGGGGGCCAGAGACCCAGTACTTC	CAWSVLAGGPETQYF
TRBV11-3	TRBD2	.	TRBJ2-3	TGTGCCAGCAGCTTAGGAGGCGGGACTAGATTCGATACGCAGTATTTT	CASSLGGGTRFDTQYF
TRBV30	.	.	TRBJ1-4	TGTGCCTGGAGTTCTTTGGGCAGATCTAATGAAAAACTGTTTTTT	CAWSSLGRSNEKLFF
TRBV6-6	TRBD2	.	TRBJ2-2	TGTGCCAGCTGCGGGGGCGGGGAGCTGTTTTTT	CASCGGGELFF
TRBV28	TRBD2	.	TRBJ2-3	TGTGCCAGCAGCCGACCTCCTTCGGCTTTACTAGCGGGAGGGAAAACAGATACGCAGTATTTT	CASSRPPSALLAGGKTDTQYF
TRBV30	.	once	TRBJ2-5	TGTGCCTGGAGTGTACTTAGTCAGGGTGGTAGTCTTGAGACCCAGTACTTC	CAWSVLSQGGSLETQYF
TRBV15	.	.	TRBJ2-3	TGTGCCACCAGCAGGGCAGAGGTGCCGGATACGCAGTATTTT	CATSRAEVPDTQYF
TRBV11-2	.	.	TRBJ2-5	TGTGCCAGCAGCTTAGGGGCGAGTTGGGAGACCCAGTACTTC	CASSLGASWETQYF
TRBV7-9	TRBD1	.	TRBJ2-7	TGTGCCAGCAGCTTAACAGGGGGCGTCTACGAGCAGTACTTC	CASSLTGGVYEQYF
TRBV15	TRBD2	.	TRBJ2-2	TGTGCCACCAGCAGAGTTCGTCCCGGGGGGGCAAACACCGGGGAGCTGTTTTTT	CATSRVRPGGANTGELFF
TRBV30	TRBD1	few	TRBJ1-1	TGTGCCTGGAGGAAGGCGGGACAGACTAACACTGAAGCTTTCTTT	CAWRKAGQTNTEAFF
TRBV19	TRBD1	.	TRBJ2-1	TGTGCCAGTAGTCTGCCGACAGGGCCCGAGCAGTTCTTC	CASSLPTGPEQFF
TRBV29-1	.	.	TRBJ1-3	TGCAGCGTCGTGGGGAGGGTCAACACCATATATTTT	CSVVGRVNTIYF
TRBV2	.	.	TRBJ1-1	TGTGCCAGCATGGGGGGCACTGAAGCTTTCTTT	CASMGGTEAFF
TRBV7-9	.	.	TRBJ2-7	TGTGCCAGCAGCTTATCCTTCTACGAGCAGTACTTC	CASSLSFYEQYF
TRBV5-1	TRBD1	.	TRBJ1-1	TGCGCCAGCAGCTGGGGACAGGGTGAGGTGAACACTGAAGCTTTCTTT	CASSWGQGEVNTEAFF
TRBV7-9	TRBD1	once	TRBJ2-5	TGTGCCAGCAGCTTGTTACAGGGGGCCCTAGAGACAGAGACCCAGTACTTC	CASSLLQGALETETQYF
TRBV10-2	TRBD2	.	TRBJ2-5	TGCGCCAGCAGGGGACTAGCGGGGGATCAGGAGACCCAGTACTTC	CASRGLAGDQETQYF
TRBV6-4	TRBD1	.	TRBJ2-3	TGTGCCAGCAGTGTTTCAGGGGGCGCTTCAGATACGCAGTATTTT	CASSVSGGASDTQYF
TRBV5-5	TRBD1	.	TRBJ1-5	TGTGCCAGCAGCTTGGGGGACAGGGAAAATCAGCCCCAGCATTTT	CASSLGDRENQPQHF
TRBV5-1	TRBD2	.	TRBJ2-3	TGCGCCAGCAGCTTGGCCCTAGCGGGAGGGCGTATGCAAGAGCAGTATTTT	CASSLALAGGRMQEQYF
TRBV18	TRBD2	few	TRBJ2-7	TGTGCCAGCTCACCACCGCAGCGGGAGGGCTCCGAGCAGTACTTC	CASSPPQREGSEQYF
TRBV7-2	.	once	TRBJ1-1	TGTGCCAGCAGCTTAGCGATCGTCGGAGATATCCTTGACACTGAAGCTTTCTTT	CASSLAIVGDILDTEAFF
TRBV9	.	once	TRBJ2-7	TGTGCCAGCAGCCCCCGTTTTCAAGGGGCCGAGCAGTACTTC	CASSPRFQGAEQYF
TRBV5-6	.	.	TRBJ1-1	TGTGCCAGCAGCTGGGGCGGAACTGAAGCTTTCTTT	CASSWGGTEAFF
TRBV6-1	TRBD2	.	TRBJ2-3	TGTGCCAGCAGTGAACTAACTAGCGGGTACACAGATACGCAGTATTTT	CASSELTSGYTDTQYF
TRBV4-1	.	.	TRBJ2-1	TGCGCCAGCAGCCAAGGGCGGGTCGATTTGGGAGTTTGGAATGAGCAGTTCTTC	CASSQGRVDLGVWNEQFF
TRBV19	.	.	TRBJ2-1	TGTACCAGTAGTATTTACATCGGGTCCTACAATGAGCAGTTCTTC	CTSSIYIGSYNEQFF
TRBV29-1	.	few	TRBJ1-2	TGCAGCGTTGCGACAACAATCTATGGCTACACCTTC	CSVATTIYGYTF
TRBV6-5	.	.	TRBJ2-7	TGTGCCAGCAGTTACTCGAGTCACAGCTCCTACGAGCAGTACTTC	CASSYSSHSSYEQYF
TRBV25-1	.	once	TRBJ1-5	TGTGCCAGCAGTGAGGCAGAAAATCAGCCCCAGCATTTT	CASSEAENQPQHF
TRBV7-9	.	.	TRBJ1-2	TGTGCCAGCAGCTTAGCCAGGGAGGACCGGTATGGCTACACCTTC	CASSLAREDRYGYTF
TRBV2	TRBD2	once	TRBJ2-7	TGTGCCAGCAGGATGACTAGCGCTCACCCCTACGAGCAGTACTTC	CASRMTSAHPYEQYF
TRBV7-9	TRBD1	.	TRBJ2-1	TGTGCCAGCAGTTCGACAGGGGTCTACAATGAGCAGTTCTTC	CASSSTGVYNEQFF
TRBV6-5	TRBD1	once	TRBJ2-7	TGTGCCAGCAGACGACAGGGGGCCTACGAGCAGTACTTC	CASRRQGAYEQYF
TRBV2	TRBD1	.	TRBJ1-1	TGTGCCAGCAGTGTCCGGGACAGGGGGGGAACTGAAGCTTTCTTT	CASSVRDRGGTEAFF
TRBV6-1	TRBD2	.	TRBJ2-7	TGTGCCAGCAGTGAAGCCGGGACTACACTCTACGAGCAGTACTTC	CASSEAGTTLYEQYF
TRBV11-3	TRBD1	.	TRBJ1-1	TGTGCCAGCAGCCGCCGGACAGGGGGTGAAGCTTTCTTT	CASSRRTGGEAFF